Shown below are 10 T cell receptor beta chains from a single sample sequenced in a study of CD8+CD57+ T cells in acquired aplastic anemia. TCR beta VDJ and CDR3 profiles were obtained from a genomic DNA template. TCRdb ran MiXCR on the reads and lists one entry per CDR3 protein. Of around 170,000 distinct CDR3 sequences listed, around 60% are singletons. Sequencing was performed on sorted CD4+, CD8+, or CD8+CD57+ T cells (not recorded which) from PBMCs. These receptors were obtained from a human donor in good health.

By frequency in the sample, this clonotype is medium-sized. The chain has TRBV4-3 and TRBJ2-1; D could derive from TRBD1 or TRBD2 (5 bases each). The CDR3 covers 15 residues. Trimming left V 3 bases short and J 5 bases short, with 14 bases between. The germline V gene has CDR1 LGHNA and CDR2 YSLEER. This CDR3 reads CASSHVRDPDNEQFF. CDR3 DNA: TGCGCCAGCAGCCACGTCCGGGACCCTGACAATGAGCAGTTCTTC.

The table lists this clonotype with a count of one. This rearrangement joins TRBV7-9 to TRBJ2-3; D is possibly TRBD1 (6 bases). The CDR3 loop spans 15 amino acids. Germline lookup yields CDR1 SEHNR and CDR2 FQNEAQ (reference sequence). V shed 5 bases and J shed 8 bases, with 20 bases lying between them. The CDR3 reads CASSNVSGDDGTQYF. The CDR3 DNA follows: TGTGCCAGCAGCAACGTATCAGGGGACGATGGTACGCAGTATTTT.

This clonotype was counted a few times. CDR3 DNA sequence: TGTGCCAGCAGCTTATTTACGAACACTGAAGCTTTCTTT. Its translation is CASSLFTNTEAFF. The rearrangement joins TRBV7-6 to TRBJ1-1; D call uncertain. Trimming left V 2 bases short and J 1 base short, with 5 bases between. The CDR3 extends over 13 amino acids. CDR1 and CDR2 (germline): SGHVS, FNYEAQ.

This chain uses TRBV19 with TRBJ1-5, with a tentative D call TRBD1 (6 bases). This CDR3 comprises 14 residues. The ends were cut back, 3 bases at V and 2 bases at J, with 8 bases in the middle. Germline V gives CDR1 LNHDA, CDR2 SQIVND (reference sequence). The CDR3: CASSMTGRNQPQHF. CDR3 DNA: TGTGCCAGTAGTATGACAGGACGCAATCAGCCCCAGCATTTT.

The CDR3 DNA is TGTGCCAGCAGCGGACAGGCACTCTACGAGCAGTACTTC. This gives the protein CASSGQALYEQYF. The chain combines TRBV2 with TRBJ2-7, with 7 bases matching TRBD1. This CDR3 is built from 13 residues. Germline V gives CDR1 SNHLY, CDR2 FYNNEI. The J segment lost 3 bases and the V segment lost 6 bases, leaving 5 bases of the junction unmatched.

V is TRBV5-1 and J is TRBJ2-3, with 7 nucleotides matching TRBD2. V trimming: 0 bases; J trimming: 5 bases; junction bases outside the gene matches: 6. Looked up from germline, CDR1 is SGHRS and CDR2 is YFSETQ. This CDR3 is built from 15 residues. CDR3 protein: CASSLDPGEGDTQYF. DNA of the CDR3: TGCGCCAGCAGCTTGGATCCGGGGGAGGGAGATACGCAGTATTTT.

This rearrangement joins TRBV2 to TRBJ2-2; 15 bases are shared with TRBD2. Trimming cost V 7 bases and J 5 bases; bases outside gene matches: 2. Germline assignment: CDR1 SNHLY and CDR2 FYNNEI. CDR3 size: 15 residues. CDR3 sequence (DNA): TGTGCCAGCACTGGACTAGCGGGAGGGACCGGGGAGCTGTTTTTT. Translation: CASTGLAGGTGELFF.

The CDR3 DNA reads as TGTGCCAGCAGCGTCAGGGAGGGGGGGAGCACAGATACGCAGTATTTT. The encoded protein is CASSVREGGSTDTQYF. The chain links TRBV7-9 to TRBJ2-3; perhaps TRBD2 as D (7 bases). V lost 5 bases and J 0 bases, leaving 15 bases between the germline ends. The CDR3 totals 16 residues. Germline CDR1 is SEHNR and CDR2 is FQNEAQ (reference sequence).

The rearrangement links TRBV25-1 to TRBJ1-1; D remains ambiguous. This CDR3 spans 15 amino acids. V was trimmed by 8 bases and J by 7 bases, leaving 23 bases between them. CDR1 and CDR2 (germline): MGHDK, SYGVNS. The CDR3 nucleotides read TGTGCCAGCTCGACCGAGTCGATAGGTGGCGGTGAAGCTTTCTTT. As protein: CASSTESIGGGEAFF.

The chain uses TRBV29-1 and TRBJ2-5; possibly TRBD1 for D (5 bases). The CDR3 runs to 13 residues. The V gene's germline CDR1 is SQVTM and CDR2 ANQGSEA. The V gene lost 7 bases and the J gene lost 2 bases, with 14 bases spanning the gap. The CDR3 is CSARQLLQETQYF. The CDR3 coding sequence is TGCAGCGCCAGACAGTTGCTTCAAGAGACCCAGTACTTC.